This T cell receptor beta chain was found in a study of blood T cell repertoires in COVID-19. Turning to the study itself: The study drew acute and convalescent COVID-19 samples from the United States, Italy and Spain. Sources were T cells, B-cell-depleted T cells, or PBMCs; the material itself was cDNA or gDNA.

The V gene's germline CDR1 is MNHEY and CDR2 SVGAGI. V was pared by 2 bases and J by 1 base, with 11 bases between. This CDR3 has 15 residues. Per the authors' pipeline: Cell counts per sample came from amplifying reference gene primers. The data were produced by immunoSEQ multiplex PCR, yet TCRdb's version contains in-frame clones alone and is incomplete. V and J calls plus clone size are reproduced from that table; the DNA served to infer D and trimming. The sample yields 2,500 to 4,000 clones, approximately 90% seen once. The chain joins TRBV6-5 to TRBJ1-1; tentative D call: TRBD1 (6 bases). The material sequenced was peripheral blood. The sequence derives from a human donor with active COVID-19. The donor label of this sample is uncertain. The CDR3 loop is CASSYGGGRNTEAFF. The CDR3 bases are TGTGCCAGCAGTTACGGGGGCGGGAGGAACACTGAAGCTTTCTTT.